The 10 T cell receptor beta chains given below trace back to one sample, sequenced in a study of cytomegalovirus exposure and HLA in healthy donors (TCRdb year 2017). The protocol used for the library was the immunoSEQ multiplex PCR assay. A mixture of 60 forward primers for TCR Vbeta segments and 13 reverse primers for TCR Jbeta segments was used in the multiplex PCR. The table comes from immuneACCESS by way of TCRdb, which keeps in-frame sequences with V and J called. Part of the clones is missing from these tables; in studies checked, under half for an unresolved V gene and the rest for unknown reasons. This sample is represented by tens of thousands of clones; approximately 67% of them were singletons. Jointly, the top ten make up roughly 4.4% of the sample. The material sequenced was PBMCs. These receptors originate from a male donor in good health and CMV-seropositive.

CDR3 residues: CASSLRGSYGYTF. CDR3 sequence (DNA): TGTGCCAGCAGTTTACGGGGGAGCTATGGCTACACCTTC. The chain employs TRBV27 and TRBJ1-2; tentatively, D is TRBD1 (5 bases). The CDR3 length is 13 residues. V was shortened by 2 bases and J by 4 bases, with 8 bases between the two germline ends. The germline V gene has CDR1 MNHEY and CDR2 SMNVEV (reference sequence).

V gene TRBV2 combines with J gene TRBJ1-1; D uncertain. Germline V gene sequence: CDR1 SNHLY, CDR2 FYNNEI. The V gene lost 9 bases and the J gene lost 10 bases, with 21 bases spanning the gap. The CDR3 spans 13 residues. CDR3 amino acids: CASYYPGSIGAFF. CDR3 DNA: TGTGCCAGTTACTATCCTGGGAGCATCGGAGCTTTCTTT.

CDR3 sequence: CASSQGSQGNYGYTF. CDR3 nucleotides: TGCGCCAGCAGCCAAGGGTCACAGGGGAACTATGGCTACACCTTC. The V call is TRBV4-3, the J call TRBJ1-2, with TRBD1 matching over 7 bases. Trimming took 1 base from V and 2 from J; bases not matched to a gene: 4. The CDR3 consists of 15 residues. CDR1 LGHNA and CDR2 YSLEER come from the germline V gene.

CDR3 bases: TGTGCCAGCAGCCAAGGACTAGCGGGAGGGGGGGAGTTCTTC. It encodes CASSQGLAGGGEFF. The gene calls are TRBV7-2 and TRBJ2-1, with 15 bases matching TRBD2. The trim removed 5 bases at V and 14 bases at J, leaving 7 bases unmatched. CDR3 length equals 14 residues. The germline gives CDR1 SGHTA, CDR2 FQGNSA.

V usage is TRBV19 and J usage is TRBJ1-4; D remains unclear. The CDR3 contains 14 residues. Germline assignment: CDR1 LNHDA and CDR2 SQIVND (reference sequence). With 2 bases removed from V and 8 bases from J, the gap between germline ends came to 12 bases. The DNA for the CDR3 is TGTGCCAGTAGTATAAACTCCTCCCGGGAAAAACTGTTTTTT. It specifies CASSINSSREKLFF.

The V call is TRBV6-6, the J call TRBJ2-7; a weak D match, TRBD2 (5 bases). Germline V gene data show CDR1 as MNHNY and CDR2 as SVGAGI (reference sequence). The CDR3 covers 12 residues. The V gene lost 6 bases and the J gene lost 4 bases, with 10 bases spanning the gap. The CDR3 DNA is TGTGCCAGCAGCCTCCCGGGGTACGAGCAGTACTTC. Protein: CASSLPGYEQYF.

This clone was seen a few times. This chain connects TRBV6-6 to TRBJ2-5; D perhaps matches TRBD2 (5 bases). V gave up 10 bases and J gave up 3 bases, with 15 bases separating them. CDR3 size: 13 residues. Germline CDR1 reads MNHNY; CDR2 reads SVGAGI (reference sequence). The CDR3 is CATTGEEEETQYF. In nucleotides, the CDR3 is TGTGCCACCACCGGGGAAGAAGAAGAGACCCAGTACTTC.

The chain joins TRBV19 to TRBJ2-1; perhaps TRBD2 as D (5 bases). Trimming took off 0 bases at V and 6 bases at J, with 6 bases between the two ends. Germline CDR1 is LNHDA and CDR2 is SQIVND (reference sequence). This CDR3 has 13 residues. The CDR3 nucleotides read TGTGCCAGTAGTATAGATGGGAGCAATGAGCAGTTCTTC. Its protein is CASSIDGSNEQFF. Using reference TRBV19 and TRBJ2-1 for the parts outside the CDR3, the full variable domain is DGGITQSPKYLFRKEGQNVTLSCEQNLNHDAMYWYRQDPGQGLRLIYYSQIVNDFQKGDIAEGYSVSREKKESFPLTVTSAQKNPTAFYLCASSIDGSNEQFFGPGTRLTVL.

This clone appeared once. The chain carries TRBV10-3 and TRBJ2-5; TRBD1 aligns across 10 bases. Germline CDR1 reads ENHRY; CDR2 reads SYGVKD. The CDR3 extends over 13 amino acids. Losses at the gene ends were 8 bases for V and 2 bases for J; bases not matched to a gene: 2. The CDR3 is CAIGTGEQETQYF. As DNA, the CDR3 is TGTGCCATCGGGACAGGGGAGCAAGAGACCCAGTACTTC.

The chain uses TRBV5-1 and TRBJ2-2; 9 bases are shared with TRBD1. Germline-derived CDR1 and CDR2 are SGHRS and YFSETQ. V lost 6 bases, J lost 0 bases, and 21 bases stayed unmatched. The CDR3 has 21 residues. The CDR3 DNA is TGCGCCAGCATCCGCACCAAAGGGACAGGGAGAAACCCAGCGAACACCGGGGAGCTGTTTTTT. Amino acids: CASIRTKGTGRNPANTGELFF.